A single sample is the source of the 21 T cell receptor beta chains below, sequenced in a study of identical twins (dated by TCRdb to the mid-2010s). Library creation used 5' RACE. TCRdb lists the instrument as Illumina HiSeq 2000. TCRdb reworked the public reads: Q25 trimming with fastp, MiXCR clone assembly, productive beta chains retained. Every CDR3 protein is listed once, alongside the most common genes and DNA of its rows. In this sample the table shows about 250,000 distinct CDR3 sequences, around 8.8% of which occur a single time. The leading ten clones occupy approximately 3% of the sample. These data also formed part of another study, on yellow fever vaccine responses in identical twins.

The specimen sequenced was CD8+ T cells sorted from blood. The receptors were sampled from a woman aged 18-29 years in good health.

This clonotype was picked up a small number of times. The J gene is TRBJ2-3, the V gene TRBV6-1, with 11 bases that match TRBD2. Looked up from germline, CDR1 is MNHNS and CDR2 is SASEGT. CDR3 length: 16 amino acids. The ends lost 7 bases at V and 0 bases at J; junction bases unmatched: 6. In nucleotides, the CDR3 is TGTGCCAGCACTCTAGCGGGGGGAATCAGCACAGATACGCAGTATTTT. It codes for CASTLAGGISTDTQYF.

This clonotype came up many times. The chain joins TRBV28 to TRBJ2-5; 7 bases are shared with TRBD2. The CDR3 runs to 14 residues. Germline V gene data show CDR1 as MDHEN and CDR2 as SYDVKM. Trimming at V came to 1 base and at J to 11 bases, leaving 10 bases not matched to a gene. CDR3 nucleotide sequence: TGTGCCAGCAGTTTATTATCGGGTAGCGGGCCTCAGTACTTC. Translation: CASSLLSGSGPQYF. The variable domain in full, with the rest retrieved from reference TRBV28 and TRBJ2-5, is DVKVTQSSRYLVKRTGEKVFLECVQDMDHENMFWYRQDPGLGLRLIYFSYDVKMKEKGDIPEGYSVSREKKERFSLILESASTNQTSMYLCASSLLSGSGPQYFGPGTRLLVL.

This clonotype showed up many times. V and J are TRBV27 and TRBJ2-3, with 10 bases matching TRBD1. Germline CDR1 MNHEY, CDR2 SMNVEV (reference sequence). With V trimmed by 4 bases and J by 2 bases, 6 bases remained unmatched. CDR3 size: 16 residues. The CDR3 DNA sequence: TGTGCCAGCAGTTCCCTGGACAGGGGGAACACAGATACGCAGTATTTT. Its protein is CASSSLDRGNTDTQYF.

There are a few counts of this clonotype. V and J are TRBV15 and TRBJ2-7; 8 positions match TRBD1. With 0 bases clipped from V and 6 bases from J, the junction kept 7 bases outside the gene matches. The CDR3 has 15 amino acids. CDR1 and CDR2 from the germline V gene are LNHNV and YYDKDF (reference sequence). The CDR3 DNA reads TGTGCCACCAGCAGAGAGACCGGGACAGGTCGCGAGCAGTACTTC. Translated: CATSRETGTGREQYF.

The chain joins TRBV7-2 to TRBJ2-2; D is undetermined. CDR3 length: 14 amino acids. The V gene's germline CDR1 is SGHTA and CDR2 FQGNSA. Trimming cost V 2 bases and J 4 bases, with 8 bases left between them. The CDR3 DNA follows: TGTGCCAGCAGCTTATATCAGAGCACCGGGGAGCTGTTTTTT. Translated, it gives CASSLYQSTGELFF. The full variable domain, in which reference TRBV7-2 and TRBJ2-2 provide the parts outside the CDR3, is GAGVSQSPSNKVTEKGKDVELRCDPISGHTALYWYRQSLGQGLEFLIYFQGNSAPDKSGLPSDRFSAERTGGSVSTLTIQRTQQEDSAVYLCASSLYQSTGELFFGEGSRLTVL.

The rearrangement joins TRBV10-3 to TRBJ2-3; D gene ambiguous. V lost 7 bases, J lost 2 bases, and 13 bases lay in between. Germline assignment: CDR1 ENHRY and CDR2 SYGVKD. CDR3 length: 14 amino acids. CDR3 in DNA: TGTGCCATCACGCCAGATGAACTCACAGATACGCAGTATTTT. This encodes CAITPDELTDTQYF.

The rearrangement joins TRBV7-8 to TRBJ2-5; TRBD1 might be the D (5 bases). The CDR3 totals 14 residues. Germline CDR1 SGHVS, CDR2 FQNEAQ. V lost 6 bases, J lost 0 bases, and 11 bases lay in between. Here the CDR3 DNA reads TGTGCCAGCAGGCAAACACAGGACCAAGAGACCCAGTACTTC. This sequence encodes CASRQTQDQETQYF.

This clonotype showed up just a few times. The genes are TRBV18 and TRBJ2-2; D remains unclear. The CDR3 spans 12 residues. V dropped 8 bases and J dropped 0 bases, with 4 bases sitting between them. Germline CDR1 is KGHSH and CDR2 is LQKENI. The CDR3: CASLANTGELFF. As DNA, the CDR3 is TGTGCCAGCCTGGCGAACACCGGGGAGCTGTTTTTT.

This clonotype occurred a few times. This chain connects TRBV27 to TRBJ1-1, with TRBD1 matching over 8 bases. With V trimmed by 4 bases and J by 5 bases, 6 bases remained unmatched. There are 14 residues in the CDR3. Germline loops: CDR1 MNHEY, CDR2 SMNVEV (reference sequence). The CDR3 region is CASSSGGGGTEAFF. CDR3 sequence (DNA): TGTGCCAGCAGTTCAGGGGGCGGTGGGACTGAAGCTTTCTTT.

The table lists this clonotype with a few counts. The V gene is TRBV7-9, the J gene TRBJ1-4; D is unresolved. V lost 1 base, J lost 3 bases, and 6 bases lay in between. Germline CDR1 and CDR2: SEHNR and FQNEAQ (reference sequence). This CDR3 is 14 amino acids long. The CDR3 region has the DNA TGTGCCAGCAGCTTAGTTACTTCTAATGAAAAACTGTTTTTT. The encoded protein is CASSLVTSNEKLFF.

The V call is TRBV7-9, the J call TRBJ2-1; 7 bases line up with TRBD1. The length of the CDR3 is 15 residues. J was trimmed by 8 bases and V by 5 bases; bases with no gene match: 12. Germline V gives CDR1 SEHNR, CDR2 FQNEAQ (reference sequence). CDR3 nucleotides: TGTGCCAGCAGCCCCGGACAGGTGTTGTCCCATGAGCAGTTCTTC. Translated, it gives CASSPGQVLSHEQFF.

This clonotype was seen repeatedly, ten times or more. V gene TRBV29-1 combines with J gene TRBJ2-3; TRBD2 might be the D (7 bases). Germline V gene lookup returns CDR1 SQVTM and CDR2 ANQGSEA. The CDR3 is 13 residues long. The V end was cut by 6 bases, the J end by 8 bases, with 18 bases between. Here the CDR3 reads CSVETGGEVTQYF. CDR3 nucleotide sequence: TGCAGCGTCGAGACGGGGGGCGAGGTTACGCAGTATTTT.

The V gene is TRBV12-3 or TRBV12-4, the J gene TRBJ1-1; D is unclear. The V end lost 5 bases, the J end lost 1 base, and 8 bases lay between the germline ends. The length of the CDR3 is 13 residues. For the CDR3, the DNA is TGTGCCAGCAGTACCAGCAAGAACACTGAAGCTTTCTTT. Its protein product is CASSTSKNTEAFF.

By proportion, this clonotype is medium-sized. The genes are TRBV20-1 and TRBJ2-2, with D maybe TRBD1 (5 bases). The CDR3 extends over 14 amino acids. Germline V gene lookup returns CDR1 DFQATT and CDR2 SNEGSKA (reference sequence). Between the trimmed V and J ends, which lost 1 base and 6 bases, there was a span of 12 bases. CDR3 DNA sequence: TGCAGTGCTAGAGGGGGCCAGGAAGCCGGGGAGCTGTTTTTT. Its translation: CSARGGQEAGELFF.

This clonotype turned up a few times. In nucleotides, the CDR3 is TGTGCCAGCAGCCAATCCCGGGACAGAATAACCTACGAGCAGTACTTC. Protein product: CASSQSRDRITYEQYF. The chain is built from TRBV12-3 or TRBV12-4 and TRBJ2-7; 7 bases line up with TRBD1. The CDR3 length is 16 residues. J lost 2 bases, V lost 6 bases, and 13 bases had no gene match.

The rearrangement joins TRBV21-1 to TRBJ2-2; the D segment call TRBD1 is taken from the table without a DNA check. TRBV21-1 is deemed a pseudogene. The CDR3 runs 15 residues. This CDR3 reads CASSGTDPNTGELFF. CDR3 nucleotides: TGTGCCAGCAGCGGGACAGATCCGAACACCGGGGAGCTGTTTTTT.

This clonotype was seen a few times. The chain combines TRBV12-3 or TRBV12-4 with TRBJ2-3, with D possibly being TRBD2 (6 bases). The V and J ends lost 3 bases and 1 base respectively, with 11 bases between them. This CDR3 has 15 residues. The CDR3 region is CASSFDWGGTDTQYF. DNA for the CDR3: TGTGCCAGCAGTTTTGATTGGGGGGGCACAGATACGCAGTATTTT.

This clonotype was counted between two and nine times. The V call is TRBV15, the J call TRBJ1-1; 9 nucleotides align to TRBD1. Germline V lookup: CDR1 LNHNV, CDR2 YYDKDF (reference sequence). CDR3 length: 12 amino acids. J lost 6 bases, V lost 8 bases, and 4 bases had no gene match. CDR3 in DNA: TGTGCCACCGGGACAGGGATGTCTGAAGCTTTCTTT. Amino acids: CATGTGMSEAFF.

This clonotype occurred many times. V and J are TRBV12-3 or TRBV12-4 and TRBJ1-5; the D is unclear. CDR3 size: 15 residues. V was clipped by 6 bases and J by 2 bases, with 14 bases between them. CDR3 in DNA: TGTGCCAGCAGCCCCGCTGGAGCAGGCAATCAGCCCCAGCATTTT. Its protein product is CASSPAGAGNQPQHF.

The J gene is TRBJ2-7, the V gene TRBV6-2 or TRBV6-3; 9 nucleotides align to TRBD1. The CDR3 loop spans 19 amino acids. V shed 6 bases, J shed 3 bases, and the junction held 21 bases outside the gene matches. Germline assignment: CDR1 MNHEY and CDR2 SVGEGT. The chain's CDR3 is CASSHTEDRDRVDVYEQYF. As DNA, the CDR3 is TGTGCCAGCAGCCACACCGAAGATCGGGACAGGGTAGACGTCTACGAGCAGTACTTC.

This clonotype has ten or more counts. The chain uses TRBV20-1 and TRBJ1-1, with 11 bases that match TRBD1. The V gene end was trimmed by 2 bases and the J gene end by 7 bases; junction bases not matched to a gene: 6. The CDR3 is 14 amino acids. CDR1 DFQATT and CDR2 SNEGSKA come from the germline V gene (reference sequence). CDR3 nucleotide sequence: TGCAGTGCTAGACCACTGGGACAGGGGGTTGAAGCTTTCTTT. Amino acid sequence: CSARPLGQGVEAFF.